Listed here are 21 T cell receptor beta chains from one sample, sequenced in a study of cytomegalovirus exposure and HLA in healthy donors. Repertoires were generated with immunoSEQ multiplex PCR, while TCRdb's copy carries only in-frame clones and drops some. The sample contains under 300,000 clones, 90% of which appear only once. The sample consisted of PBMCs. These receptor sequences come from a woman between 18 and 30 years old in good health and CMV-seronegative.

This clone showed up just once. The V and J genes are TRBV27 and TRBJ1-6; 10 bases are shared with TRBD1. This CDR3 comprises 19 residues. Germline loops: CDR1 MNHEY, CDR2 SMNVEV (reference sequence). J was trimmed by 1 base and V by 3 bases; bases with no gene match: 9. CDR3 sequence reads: CASSFWTGGLGSYNSPLHF. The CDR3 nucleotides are TGTGCCAGCAGTTTCTGGACAGGGGGTTTGGGGTCCTATAATTCACCCCTCCACTTT.

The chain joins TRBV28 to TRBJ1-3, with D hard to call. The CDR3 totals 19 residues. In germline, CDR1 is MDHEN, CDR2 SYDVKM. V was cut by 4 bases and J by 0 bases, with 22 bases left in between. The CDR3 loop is CASSSPLRREARSGNTIYF. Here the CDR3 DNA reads TGTGCCAGCAGTTCACCCCTGCGGAGGGAGGCCCGCTCTGGAAACACCATATATTTT.

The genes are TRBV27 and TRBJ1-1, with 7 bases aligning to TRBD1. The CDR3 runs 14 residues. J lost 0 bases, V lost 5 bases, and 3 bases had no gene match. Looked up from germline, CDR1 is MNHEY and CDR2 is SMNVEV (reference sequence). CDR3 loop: CASSPGQLNTEAFF. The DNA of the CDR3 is TGTGCCAGCAGTCCGGGACAGTTGAACACTGAAGCTTTCTTT.

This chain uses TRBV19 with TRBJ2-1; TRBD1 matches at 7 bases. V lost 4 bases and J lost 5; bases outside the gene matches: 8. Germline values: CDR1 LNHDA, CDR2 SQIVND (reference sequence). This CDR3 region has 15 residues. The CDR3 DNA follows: TGTGCCAGTAGTACTCCCGGGACAGCGAACAATGAGCAGTTCTTC. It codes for CASSTPGTANNEQFF.

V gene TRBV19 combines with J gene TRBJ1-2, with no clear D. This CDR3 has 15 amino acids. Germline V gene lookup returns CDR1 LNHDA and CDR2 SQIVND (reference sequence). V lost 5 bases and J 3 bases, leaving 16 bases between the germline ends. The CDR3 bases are TGTGCCAGTAGTCCCTGGTTCGGGGAGGACTATGGCTACACCTTC. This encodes CASSPWFGEDYGYTF.

The CDR3 DNA reads as TGTGCCACCACTAGACGGGGAAGGCGAGAAGAGACCCAGTACTTC. Its translation is CATTRRGRREETQYF. This chain connects TRBV15 to TRBJ2-5, with D perhaps matching TRBD2 (5 bases). Germline CDR1 LNHNV, CDR2 YYDKDF (reference sequence). CDR3 length: 15 residues. V was clipped by 7 bases and J by 3 bases, with 18 bases between them.

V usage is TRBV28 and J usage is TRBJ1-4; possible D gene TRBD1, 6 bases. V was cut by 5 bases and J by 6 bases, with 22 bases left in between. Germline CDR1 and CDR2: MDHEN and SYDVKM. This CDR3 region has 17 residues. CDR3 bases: TGTGCCAGCAGTGCCGCTGACAGGTTTCTAGGGGATGAAAAACTGTTTTTT. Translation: CASSAADRFLGDEKLFF.

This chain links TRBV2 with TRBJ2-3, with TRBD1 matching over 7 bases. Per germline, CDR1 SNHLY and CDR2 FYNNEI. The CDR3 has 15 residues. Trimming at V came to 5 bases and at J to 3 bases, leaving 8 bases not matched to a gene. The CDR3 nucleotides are TGTGCCAGCAGTTCGGACAGGCAAACGACAGATACGCAGTATTTT. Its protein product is CASSSDRQTTDTQYF.

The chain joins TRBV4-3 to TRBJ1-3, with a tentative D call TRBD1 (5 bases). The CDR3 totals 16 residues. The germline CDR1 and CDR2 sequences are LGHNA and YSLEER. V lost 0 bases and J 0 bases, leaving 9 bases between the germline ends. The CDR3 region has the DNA TGCGCCAGCAGCCAAGATGTGACAGTCTCTGGAAACACCATATATTTT. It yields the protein CASSQDVTVSGNTIYF.

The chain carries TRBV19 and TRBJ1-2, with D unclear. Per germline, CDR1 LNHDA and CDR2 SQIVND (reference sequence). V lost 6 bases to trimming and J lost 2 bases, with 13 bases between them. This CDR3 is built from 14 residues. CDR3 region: CASRLVSGNYGYTF. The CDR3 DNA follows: TGTGCCAGTAGGTTGGTCTCGGGGAACTATGGCTACACCTTC.

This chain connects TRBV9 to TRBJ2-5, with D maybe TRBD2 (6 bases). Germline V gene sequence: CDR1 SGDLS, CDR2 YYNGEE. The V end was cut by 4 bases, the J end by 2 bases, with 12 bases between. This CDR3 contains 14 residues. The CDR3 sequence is CASSPRGGQETQYF. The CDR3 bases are TGTGCCAGCAGCCCGCGAGGAGGGCAAGAGACCCAGTACTTC.

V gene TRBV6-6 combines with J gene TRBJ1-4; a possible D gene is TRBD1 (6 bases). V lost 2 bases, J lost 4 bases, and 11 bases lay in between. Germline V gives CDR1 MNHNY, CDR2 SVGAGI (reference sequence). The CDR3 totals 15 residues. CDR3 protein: CASSYRQAVNEKLFF. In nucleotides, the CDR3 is TGTGCCAGCAGTTACCGACAGGCAGTTAATGAAAAACTGTTTTTT.

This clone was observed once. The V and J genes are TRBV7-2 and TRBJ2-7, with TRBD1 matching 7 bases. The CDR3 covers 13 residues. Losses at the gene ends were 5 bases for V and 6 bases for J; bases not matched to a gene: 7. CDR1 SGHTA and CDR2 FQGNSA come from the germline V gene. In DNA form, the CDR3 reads TGTGCCAGCAGCCAACGACAGGGTTCCGAGCAGTACGTC. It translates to CASSQRQGSEQYV.

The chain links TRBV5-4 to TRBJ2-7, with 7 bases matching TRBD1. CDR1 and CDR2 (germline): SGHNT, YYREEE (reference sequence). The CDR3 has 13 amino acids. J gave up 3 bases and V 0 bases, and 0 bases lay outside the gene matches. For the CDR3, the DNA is TGTGCCAGCAGCTTGGACAGGGGCTACGAGCAGTACTTC. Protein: CASSLDRGYEQYF.

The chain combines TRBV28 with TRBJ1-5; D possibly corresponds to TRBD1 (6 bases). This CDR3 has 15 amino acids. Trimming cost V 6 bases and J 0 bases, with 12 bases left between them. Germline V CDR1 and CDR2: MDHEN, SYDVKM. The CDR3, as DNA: TGTGCCAGCAGACCTTACAGGGATAGCAATCAGCCCCAGCATTTT. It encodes CASRPYRDSNQPQHF.

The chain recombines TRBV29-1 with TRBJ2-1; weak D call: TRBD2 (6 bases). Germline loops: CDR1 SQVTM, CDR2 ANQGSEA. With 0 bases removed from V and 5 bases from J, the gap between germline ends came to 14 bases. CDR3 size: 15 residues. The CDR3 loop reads CSVEDPLARNNEQFF. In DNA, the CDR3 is TGCAGCGTTGAAGATCCGCTAGCGCGAAACAATGAGCAGTTCTTC.

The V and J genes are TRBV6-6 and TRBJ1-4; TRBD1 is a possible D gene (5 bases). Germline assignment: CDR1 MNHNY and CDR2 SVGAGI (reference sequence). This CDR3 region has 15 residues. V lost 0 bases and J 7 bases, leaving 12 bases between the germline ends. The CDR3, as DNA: TGTGCCAGCAGTTACTCCGGGGGGAGCGGTGAAAAACTGTTTTTT. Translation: CASSYSGGSGEKLFF.

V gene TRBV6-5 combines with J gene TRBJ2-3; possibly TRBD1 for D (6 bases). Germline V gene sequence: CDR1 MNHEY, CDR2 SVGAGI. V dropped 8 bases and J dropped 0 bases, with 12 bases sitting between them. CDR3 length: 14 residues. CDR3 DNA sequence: TGTGCCAGCGCCGGGACAACGAGCACAGATACGCAGTATTTT. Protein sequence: CASAGTTSTDTQYF.

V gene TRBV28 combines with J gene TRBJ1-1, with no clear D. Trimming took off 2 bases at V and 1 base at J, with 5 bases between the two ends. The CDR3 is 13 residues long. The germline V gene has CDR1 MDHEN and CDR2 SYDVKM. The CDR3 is CASSLQKNTEAFF. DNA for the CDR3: TGTGCCAGCAGTTTACAGAAGAACACTGAAGCTTTCTTT.

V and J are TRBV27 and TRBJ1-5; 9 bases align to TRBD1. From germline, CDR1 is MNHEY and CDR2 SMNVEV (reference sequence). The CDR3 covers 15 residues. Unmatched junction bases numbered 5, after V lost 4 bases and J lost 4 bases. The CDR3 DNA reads TGTGCCAGCAGTTCGACAGGGGGTAGGAATCAGCCCCAGCATTTT. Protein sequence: CASSSTGGRNQPQHF.

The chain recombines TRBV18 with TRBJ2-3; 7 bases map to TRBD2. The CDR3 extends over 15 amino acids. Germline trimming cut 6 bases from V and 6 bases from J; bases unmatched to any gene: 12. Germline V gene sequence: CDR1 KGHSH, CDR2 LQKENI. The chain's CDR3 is CASSRGTTGQDTQYF. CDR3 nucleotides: TGTGCCAGCTCCCGCGGGACTACCGGTCAGGATACGCAGTATTTT.